A selection of T cell receptor beta chains follows, all from one sample in a study of blood T cell repertoires in COVID-19. The method was immunoSEQ multiplex PCR; TCRdb's version includes in-frame clones alone and lacks a portion of them. The sample contains around 400,000 clones, around 86% of which appear only once. Sequenced: PBMCs or T cells enriched from blood (not recorded which). The source of these receptors is a woman in her forties or fifties who had recovered from COVID-19. Each CDR3 is given with its conserved first and last residue. The D gene is left open where the match is weak. Where a row states a size, it is once, few, many or the class of an expanded clone; other rows omit it.

CASSLVSTSEAFF	TGCGCCAGCAGCTTGGTTTCGACATCTGAAGCTTTCTTT	-	-	TRBV5-1	13	TRBJ1-1
CASSHGQGDNEQFF	TGTGCCAGCAGCCACGGACAGGGGGACAATGAGCAGTTCTTC	TRBD1	-	TRBV13	14	TRBJ2-1
CASSIAVAGNTIYF	TGTGCCAGTAGTATCGCAGTTGCTGGAAACACCATATATTTT	-	-	TRBV19	14	TRBJ1-3
CATSRGSPFYGYTF	TGTGCCACCAGCAGAGGTTCCCCGTTTTATGGCTACACCTTC	-	-	TRBV15	14	TRBJ1-2
CASSLTSRAETQYF	TGTGCCAGCAGTTTGACGTCCAGGGCTGAGACCCAGTACTTC	-	once	TRBV27	14	TRBJ2-5
CASRLGLAGYNEQFF	TGTGCCAGCAGACTGGGGCTAGCGGGTTACAATGAGCAGTTCTTC	TRBD2	-	TRBV28	15	TRBJ2-1
CASSYLGLSGEQFF	TGTGCCAGCAGCTATTTAGGTCTTTCGGGTGAGCAGTTCTTC	-	-	TRBV5-4	14	TRBJ2-1
CAWSGGQGAMYGYTF	TGTGCCTGGAGTGGCGGACAGGGGGCTATGTATGGCTACACCTTC	TRBD1	-	TRBV30	15	TRBJ1-2
CSAAPGQSF	TGCAGTGCCGCCCCCGGACAGAGCTTC	-	few	TRBV20-1	9	TRBJ1-2
CACLTSWAEAFF	TGTGCCTGCCTTACCTCCTGGGCCGAAGCTTTCTTT	-	-	TRBV30	12	TRBJ1-1
CASSGTDQETQYF	TGTGCCAGCAGTGGGACAGACCAAGAGACCCAGTACTTC	TRBD1	-	TRBV5-6	13	TRBJ2-5
CASSRDRGNEQYF	TGTGCCAGCAGTCGGGACAGGGGTAACGAGCAGTACTTC	TRBD1	-	TRBV27	13	TRBJ2-7
CASNPGQQLNYGYTF	TGTGCCAGTAACCCGGGACAGCAACTTAACTATGGCTACACCTTC	TRBD1	-	TRBV19	15	TRBJ1-2
CASSQEGDLGRLGILKKQFF	TGCGCCAGCAGCCAAGAAGGGGATTTAGGGAGGTTGGGGATATTAAAAAAGCAGTTCTTC	-	few	TRBV4-1	20	TRBJ2-1
CASSPSYGTEAFF	TGTGCCAGCTCACCGAGTTATGGCACTGAAGCTTTCTTT	-	-	TRBV18	13	TRBJ1-1
CASSLDQGTEAFF	TGTGCCAGCAGCTTAGATCAGGGAACTGAAGCTTTCTTT	-	-	TRBV11-3	13	TRBJ1-1
CASSLPTGRPYEQYF	TGTGCCAGCAGCTTACCAACAGGGCGCCCCTACGAGCAGTACTTC	-	-	TRBV7-9	15	TRBJ2-7
CASSQGQAEETQYF	TGTGCCAGCTCACAGGGTCAGGCGGAAGAGACCCAGTACTTC	-	-	TRBV11-3	14	TRBJ2-5
CASRGNTGANVLTF	TGTGCCAGCCGCGGTAATACTGGGGCCAACGTCCTGACTTTC	-	-	TRBV2	14	TRBJ2-6
CASSLLPSGTDTQYF	TGTGCCAGCAGTTTACTGCCCTCGGGCACAGATACGCAGTATTTT	-	-	TRBV27	15	TRBJ2-3
CASSLGRGVTGELFF	TGTGCCAGCAGCTTAGGCAGGGGTGTGACCGGGGAGCTGTTTTTT	-	-	TRBV11-2	15	TRBJ2-2
CASSYLQGPPGELFF	TGTGCCAGCAGTTATCTTCAGGGCCCCCCCGGGGAGCTGTTTTTT	-	once	TRBV6-2/TRBV6-3	15	TRBJ2-2
CASSQVQGGYTF	TGTGCCAGCAGCCAAGTCCAGGGCGGCTACACCTTC	-	once	TRBV3-1/TRBV3-2	12	TRBJ1-2
CASSYLDGGTEAFF	TGTGCCAGCAGTTACCTGGACGGGGGCACTGAAGCTTTCTTT	-	-	TRBV6-5	14	TRBJ1-1
CAWTQLDTQYF	TGTGCCTGGACCCAACTTGATACGCAGTATTTT	-	-	TRBV30	11	TRBJ2-3
CASSLGQSAVYGYTF	TGCGCCAGCAGCCTCGGACAGTCCGCCGTCTATGGCTACACCTTC	-	-	TRBV5-1	15	TRBJ1-2
CASSRGGGGPTDTQYF	TGTGCCAGCAGCCGGGGGGGAGGGGGCCCCACAGATACGCAGTATTTT	-	-	TRBV27	16	TRBJ2-3
CASSRTDNFYGYTF	TGTGCCAGCAGCCGGACAGACAACTTCTATGGCTACACCTTC	-	-	TRBV6-5	14	TRBJ1-2
CASRPGQDLGYTF	TGCGCCAGCAGACCGGGACAGGATCTTGGCTACACCTTC	TRBD1	-	TRBV5-1	13	TRBJ1-2
CASIPGQKSFQETQYF	TGTGCCAGCATTCCGGGACAGAAAAGCTTCCAAGAGACCCAGTACTTC	TRBD1	-	TRBV2	16	TRBJ2-5
CASSGARGLAGGNYEQYF	TGTGCCAGTAGCGGAGCACGAGGACTAGCGGGGGGGAACTACGAGCAGTACTTC	TRBD2	once	TRBV19	18	TRBJ2-7
CASSGPGDRGSHEQYF	TGTGCCAGCAGTGGACCCGGAGACAGGGGGTCCCACGAGCAGTACTTC	TRBD1	-	TRBV27	16	TRBJ2-7
CATSTRQGATDTQYF	TGTGCCACCAGCACCCGACAGGGGGCCACAGATACGCAGTATTTT	TRBD1	-	TRBV15	15	TRBJ2-3
CASSPSSGLVRVKQYF	TGTGCCAGCAGCCCCTCCAGTGGACTAGTCCGGGTGAAGCAGTACTTC	TRBD2	-	TRBV3-1/TRBV3-2	16	TRBJ2-7
CASSFGSNTEAFF	TGTGCCAGCAGTTTTGGCTCGAACACTGAAGCTTTCTTT	-	once	TRBV6-5	13	TRBJ1-1
CASSFQTSGRVVDTQYF	TGTGCCAGCAGTTTCCAGACTAGCGGGAGGGTGGTGGATACGCAGTATTTT	TRBD2	-	TRBV27	17	TRBJ2-3
CASSSGQGLSLTEAFF	TGTGCCAGCTCATCAGGACAGGGCCTTAGTCTCACTGAAGCTTTCTTT	TRBD1	-	TRBV18	16	TRBJ1-1
CASSLDRGSEAFF	TGTGCCAGCAGCTTAGACAGGGGCTCTGAAGCTTTCTTT	TRBD1	few	TRBV7-3	13	TRBJ1-1
CASSTHLAASTDTQYF	TGTGCCAGTAGTACCCATCTAGCGGCTAGCACAGATACGCAGTATTTT	TRBD2	-	TRBV19	16	TRBJ2-3
CASSYTDRVDEQYF	TGTGCCAGCAGTTACACGGACAGGGTCGACGAGCAGTACTTC	TRBD1	many	TRBV6-2/TRBV6-3	14	TRBJ2-7
CASSPGGNEQYF	TGTGCCAGCAGCCCAGGGGGAAACGAGCAGTACTTC	TRBD1	-	TRBV7-3	12	TRBJ2-7
CAVAEDRARGSYGYTF	TGTGCCGTAGCAGAGGACAGGGCCCGAGGGTCGTATGGCTACACCTTC	TRBD1	-	TRBV7-6	16	TRBJ1-2
CASSPTVQETQYF	TGTGCCAGCAGCCCGACAGTCCAAGAGACCCAGTACTTC	-	-	TRBV9	13	TRBJ2-5
CASSQDGGAGGLKETQYF	TGCGCCAGCAGTCAGGACGGTGGAGCGGGGGGGCTCAAAGAGACCCAGTACTTC	TRBD2	-	TRBV5-1	18	TRBJ2-5
CASSRPGTGLAGYTGELFF	TGTGCCAGCAGCCGTCCCGGGACAGGGCTAGCGGGATACACCGGGGAGCTGTTTTTT	-	-	TRBV5-4	19	TRBJ2-2
CASSRGTSGIQDTQYF	TGTGCCAGTAGTAGGGGGACTAGCGGGATTCAAGATACGCAGTATTTT	TRBD2	once	TRBV19	16	TRBJ2-3
CASSASRTENTEAFF	TGTGCCAGCAGCGCCTCCCGGACAGAGAACACTGAAGCTTTCTTT	-	-	TRBV9	15	TRBJ1-1
CASSLSTGKVTGELFF	TGTGCCAGCAGCTTGTCGACAGGGAAGGTAACCGGGGAGCTGTTTTTT	TRBD1	-	TRBV9	16	TRBJ2-2
CASSLLSPGSQPQHF	TGTGCCAGCAGCTTACTCTCACCGGGGAGTCAGCCCCAGCATTTT	-	many	TRBV7-8	15	TRBJ1-5
CASSGNGVTEAFF	TGTGCCAGCAGCGGCAATGGAGTCACTGAAGCTTTCTTT	-	-	TRBV7-9	13	TRBJ1-1